The next 22 T cell receptor beta chains were all read from a single sample in a study of T cells in Graves' hyperthyroidism and ophthalmopathy. Amplified regions were TCR beta CDR3 sequences from RNA transcripts. Initially, a first-round RT-PCR of the TCR CDR3 employed the HTBI primer set. TCRdb itself ran the multiplex PCR reads through MiXCR, one entry per CDR3 protein. Of fewer than 45,000 distinct CDR3 sequences listed, roughly 50% were seen once; the top ten hold about 6.2%. Specimen: blood. These receptors all stem from a woman aged 50 to 60 with Graves' hyperthyroidism that later progressed to Graves' ophthalmopathy.

The CDR3 sequence: CASSIAGVRNEQFF. The DNA for the CDR3 is TGTGCCAGCAGTATAGCGGGAGTAAGAAACGAGCAGTTCTTC. The V call is TRBV4-2, the J call TRBJ2-1; 9 nucleotides agree with TRBD2. Germline V lookup: CDR1 LGHNA, CDR2 YNFKEQ. V trimming: 6 bases; J trimming: 10 bases; junction bases outside the gene matches: 10. CDR3 length equals 14 residues.

This clonotype is medium-sized (0.01 to 0.1%) within its sample. The CDR3 nucleotides read TGTGCCACCCAAGGACAGGGGGCATATGGCTACACCTTC. It yields the protein CATQGQGAYGYTF. The chain recombines TRBV24-1 with TRBJ1-2; 11 bases fit TRBD1. Per germline, CDR1 KGHDR and CDR2 SFDVKD. CDR3 length: 13 residues. J was trimmed by 5 bases and V by 9 bases; bases with no gene match: 4.

This clonotype was seen repeatedly, ten times or more. The V call is TRBV9, the J call TRBJ1-5, with 12 nucleotides matching TRBD1. The CDR3 totals 15 residues. Losses at the gene ends were 3 bases for V and 7 bases for J; bases not matched to a gene: 5. Germline CDR1 SGDLS, CDR2 YYNGEE. In DNA form, the CDR3 reads TGTGCCAGCAGCGCCGGGACAGGGGGCGGCCAGCCCCAGCATTTT. Translating gives CASSAGTGGGQPQHF.

The rearrangement links TRBV20-1 to TRBJ1-2, with no clear D. The V end lost 5 bases, the J end lost 2 bases, and 6 bases lay between the germline ends. The CDR3 length is 11 residues. The germline gives CDR1 DFQATT, CDR2 SNEGSKA (reference sequence). In nucleotides, the CDR3 is TGCAGTGCTTACAACAACTATGGCTACACCTTC. This gives the protein CSAYNNYGYTF.

The chain links TRBV5-5 to TRBJ1-6; TRBD1 is a possible D gene (6 bases). V was pared by 1 base and J by 7 bases, with 12 bases between. Germline-derived CDR1 and CDR2 are SGHKS and YYEKEE (reference sequence). The CDR3 runs to 15 residues. Written as DNA, the CDR3 is TGTGCCAGCAGCTTGACAGGGAACGAAAATTCACCCCTCCACTTT. Protein: CASSLTGNENSPLHF.

In this sample, this clonotype turned up many times. V gene TRBV29-1 combines with J gene TRBJ2-2; 8 positions match TRBD1. CDR1 SQVTM and CDR2 ANQGSEA come from the germline V gene. V lost 1 base and J lost 5; bases outside the gene matches: 9. The CDR3 totals 16 residues. The CDR3 nucleotides are TGCAGCGTTGAAGGACAGGGGTTGGCCAATACCGGGGAGCTGTTTTTT. Its translation: CSVEGQGLANTGELFF.

This sequence joins TRBV28 and TRBJ1-2; maybe TRBD1 (6 bases). There are 18 residues in the CDR3. V lost 6 bases and J lost 2, with 25 bases in between. Germline CDR1 reads MDHEN; CDR2 reads SYDVKM. CDR3 bases: TGTGCCAGCAGCCCCGCTACAATCTCGGGGGGCCTGAACTATGGCTACACCTTC. It specifies CASSPATISGGLNYGYTF.

This sequence joins TRBV24-1 and TRBJ1-1; the D gene is possibly TRBD1 (5 bases). The CDR3 loop spans 16 amino acids. V dropped 5 bases and J dropped 3 bases, with 18 bases sitting between them. Germline CDR1 is KGHDR and CDR2 is SFDVKD. The CDR3 bases are TGTGCCACCAGTGCGTCCTCGGGGGAGGAGGACACTGAAGCTTTCTTT. Protein: CATSASSGEEDTEAFF.

The chain employs TRBV29-1 and TRBJ2-3; TRBD2 is a possible D gene (5 bases). Germline CDR1 is SQVTM and CDR2 is ANQGSEA. The CDR3 runs to 14 residues. CDR3 coding DNA: TGCAGTCTAGTGATCCTACCCAGCGGAGATACGCAGTATTTT. Encoded protein: CSLVILPSGDTQYF.

By its share, this clonotype is medium-sized (0.01 to 0.1%). This chain uses TRBV29-1 with TRBJ2-7, with 8 bases aligning to TRBD1. V dropped 4 bases and J dropped 2; count of bases not matched to a gene: 10. The germline V gene has CDR1 SQVTM and CDR2 ANQGSEA. The CDR3 is 15 residues long. Written as DNA, the CDR3 is TGCAGCGTTGTTAGAGGGGACAGGCAGACCTACGAGCAGTACTTC. Translated, it gives CSVVRGDRQTYEQYF.

J is TRBJ1-1 and V is TRBV10-3; D call uncertain. Germline lookup yields CDR1 ENHRY and CDR2 SYGVKD. The V end lost 7 bases, the J end lost 1 base, and 10 bases lay between the germline ends. The CDR3 length is 13 residues. This chain's CDR3 is CAITAGRNTEAFF. The DNA for the CDR3 is TGTGCCATCACCGCGGGAAGGAACACTGAAGCTTTCTTT.

This clonotype was detected only once. This CDR3 is CASSLVGVTLASNEQFF. DNA of the CDR3: TGTGCCAGCAGCTTGGTGGGAGTGACCTTAGCGTCCAATGAGCAGTTCTTC. The chain joins TRBV7-6 to TRBJ2-1, with D possibly being TRBD2 (5 bases). Trimming took 3 bases from V and 6 from J, leaving 21 bases between them. CDR1 and CDR2 (germline): SGHVS, FNYEAQ. The CDR3 has 17 amino acids.

The rearrangement links TRBV20-1 to TRBJ2-3, with 11 bases matching TRBD2. Trimming cost V 3 bases and J 6 bases; bases outside gene matches: 14. Germline V gives CDR1 DFQATT, CDR2 SNEGSKA (reference sequence). The CDR3 contains 17 residues. The CDR3 DNA sequence: TGCAGTGCTAGCCCCGGGGTTAGCGGGAGGGGCCTGGATACGCAGTATTTT. It translates to CSASPGVSGRGLDTQYF.

There are many counts of this clonotype. The chain employs TRBV30 and TRBJ1-6; no definite D call. Trimming removed 8 bases from V and 14 bases from J, with 19 bases in between. The CDR3 length is 12 residues. The V gene's germline CDR1 is GTSNPN and CDR2 SVGIG (reference sequence). The CDR3 DNA is TGTGCCACTCCTACGCCTCCTCGGGCCCTCCACTTT. Its translation is CATPTPPRALHF.

At least ten counts were recorded for this clonotype. The gene calls are TRBV20-1 and TRBJ1-5; D is undetermined. Germline V lookup: CDR1 DFQATT, CDR2 SNEGSKA (reference sequence). Trimming cost V 3 bases and J 2 bases, with 11 bases left between them. This CDR3 spans 14 amino acids. The CDR3 DNA is TGCAGTGCTAGGGGCGGGGTGGGCAATCAGCCCCAGCATTTT. Its translation: CSARGGVGNQPQHF.

This clonotype was detected ten times or more. The V call is TRBV6-1, the J call TRBJ2-1; D is ambiguous. CDR3 length equals 14 residues. Looked up from germline, CDR1 is MNHNS and CDR2 is SASEGT. Deletions cut 8 bases from V and 5 bases from J, with 16 bases between. The CDR3 is CASHETHLDNEQFF. As DNA, the CDR3 is TGTGCCAGCCACGAGACCCACCTTGACAATGAGCAGTTCTTC.

The chain has TRBV7-6 and TRBJ2-7, with 12 bases fitting TRBD2. CDR1 SGHVS and CDR2 FNYEAQ come from the germline V gene. The CDR3 loop spans 16 amino acids. V lost 0 bases and J lost 7; bases outside the gene matches: 7. This CDR3 reads CASSLARLAGVGEQYF. CDR3 DNA: TGTGCCAGCAGCTTAGCGCGACTAGCGGGAGTAGGGGAGCAGTACTTC.

This clonotype was detected ten times or more. The chain couples TRBV9 to TRBJ2-1; D might be TRBD2 (6 bases). V gave up 4 bases and J gave up 12 bases, with 35 bases separating them. The CDR3 covers 19 residues. Germline V lookup: CDR1 SGDLS, CDR2 YYNGEE. Here the CDR3 reads CASSSKLGTDHSGSEGQFF. CDR3 sequence (DNA): TGTGCCAGCAGCTCCAAACTGGGGACTGATCATAGTGGATCAGAGGGGCAGTTCTTC.

This clonotype showed up many times. V usage is TRBV6-6 and J usage is TRBJ2-7; 8 nucleotides agree with TRBD2. The CDR3 runs to 15 residues. Germline lookup yields CDR1 MNHNY and CDR2 SVGAGI (reference sequence). The V segment lost 0 bases and the J segment 6 bases; nucleotides outside the gene matches: 7. CDR3 residues: CASSYSLGAGAEQYF. CDR3 bases: TGTGCCAGCAGTTACTCCCTTGGAGCGGGAGCCGAGCAGTACTTC.

The rearrangement joins TRBV6-2 or TRBV6-3 to TRBJ1-4; D unclear. The CDR3 runs to 14 residues. Germline CDR1 reads MNHEY; CDR2 reads SVGEGT. Trimming removed 6 bases at V and 8 bases at J, with 16 bases between. DNA of the CDR3: TGTGCCAGCAGCACTACTAAGGGTGAGGAAAAACTGTTTTTT. This sequence encodes CASSTTKGEEKLFF.

The chain couples TRBV5-1 to TRBJ2-7; 7 nucleotides agree with TRBD1. The CDR3 totals 13 residues. The junction had 4 bases not matched to a gene; V was cut back by 4 bases and J by 3 bases. Germline CDR1 reads SGHRS; CDR2 reads YFSETQ. The CDR3 DNA follows: TGCGCCAGCAGCCTGACAGGGAACTACGAGCAGTACTTC. Translated: CASSLTGNYEQYF.

The chain uses TRBV29-1 and TRBJ2-1, with D possibly being TRBD2 (5 bases). The CDR3 spans 13 residues. V lost 4 bases and J lost 8, with 15 bases in between. Germline assignment: CDR1 SQVTM and CDR2 ANQGSEA. The DNA of the CDR3 is TGCAGCGTTGTGCGGCGGGCCATCGATGAGCAGTTCTTC. This gives the protein CSVVRRAIDEQFF.